One sample yielded the 26 T cell receptor beta chains listed below, sequenced in a study of Tregs in tolerant kidney transplant recipients. The nonmyeloablative bone marrow transplants came from related graft donors, with transient mixed chimerism. This table comes from immunoSEQ multiplex PCR, and its TCRdb copy is limited to in-frame clones, with some not included. The sample lists 95,000 or so clones, over 85% occurring once. The source was CD4+ T cells from blood (PBMCs), collected 12 months after the transplant. The source is a human patient who received a combined kidney and bone marrow transplant. Some T cells could come from the graft donor.

The chain recombines TRBV27 with TRBJ1-2; TRBD1 agrees at 9 bases. Germline V gene lookup returns CDR1 MNHEY and CDR2 SMNVEV (reference sequence). The CDR3 sequence is 15 residues long. The ends lost 1 base at V and 5 bases at J; junction bases unmatched: 5. The CDR3 DNA reads TGTGCCAGCAGTTTATTCTGGGGGACAGGGTATGGCTACACCTTC. Translated: CASSLFWGTGYGYTF.

The V and J genes are TRBV6-5 and TRBJ2-5, with D tentatively TRBD1 (5 bases). Germline CDR1 is MNHEY and CDR2 is SVGAGI. The germline V and J ends were trimmed by 8 bases and 4 bases, with 14 bases remaining between them. CDR3 size: 13 residues. CDR3 sequence reads: CASYRVQGETQYF. The CDR3 DNA is TGTGCCAGCTATAGGGTCCAGGGAGAGACCCAGTACTTC.

This chain links TRBV9 with TRBJ1-2; 8 bases align to TRBD1. V lost 3 bases to trimming and J lost 3 bases; unmatched junction nucleotides: 7. The CDR3 runs to 15 residues. From germline, CDR1 is SGDLS and CDR2 YYNGEE. The CDR3 loop reads CASSATPGGDYGYTF. The CDR3 region has the DNA TGTGCCAGCAGCGCTACCCCAGGGGGCGACTATGGCTACACCTTC.

The gene calls are TRBV10-3 and TRBJ1-6; D ambiguous. V lost 0 bases and J 5 bases, leaving 8 bases between the germline ends. The germline V gene has CDR1 ENHRY and CDR2 SYGVKD. The CDR3 runs 15 residues. Written as DNA, the CDR3 is TGTGCCATCAGTGAGTCGATGGAGAATAATTCACCCCTCCACTTT. Amino acid sequence: CAISESMENNSPLHF.

The V gene is TRBV10-3, the J gene TRBJ2-7; D is undetermined. Germline V CDR1 and CDR2: ENHRY, SYGVKD. V dropped 0 bases and J dropped 4 bases, with 16 bases sitting between them. The CDR3 spans 16 residues. CDR3 nucleotides: TGTGCCATCAGTGAGTCCCCTACTTGGGCGCCTTACGAGCAGTACTTC. Translation: CAISESPTWAPYEQYF.

This chain links TRBV6-6 with TRBJ1-2; maybe TRBD1 (6 bases). The CDR3 spans 12 residues. Trimming took off 6 bases at V and 5 bases at J, with 10 bases between the two ends. Germline assignment: CDR1 MNHNY and CDR2 SVGAGI (reference sequence). The chain's CDR3 is CASSSGDYGYTF. The CDR3 DNA sequence: TGTGCCAGCAGCTCAGGGGATTATGGCTACACCTTC.

The chain is built from TRBV7-3 and TRBJ1-5, with 7 bases identical to TRBD1. V gave up 1 base and J gave up 5 bases; unmatched junction bases: 2. Germline-derived CDR1 and CDR2 are SGHTA and FQGTGA. This CDR3 has 14 residues. In nucleotides, the CDR3 is TGTGCCAGCAGCTTAAATACAGGGGATCAGCCCCAGCATTTT. Amino acid sequence: CASSLNTGDQPQHF.

This rearrangement joins TRBV19 to TRBJ1-1; D is undetermined. The germline V gene has CDR1 LNHDA and CDR2 SQIVND (reference sequence). Trimming cost V 1 base and J 0 bases, with 15 bases left between them. CDR3 size: 17 residues. CDR3 DNA sequence: TGTGCCAGTAGTATAGTCGGGGTCCCCGGGCTGAACACTGAAGCTTTCTTT. Its translation: CASSIVGVPGLNTEAFF.

The V and J genes are TRBV5-1 and TRBJ2-7, with 7 bases lining up with TRBD2. V lost 4 bases, J lost 0 bases, and 7 bases stayed unmatched. The CDR3 runs to 15 residues. The V gene's germline CDR1 is SGHRS and CDR2 YFSETQ. The CDR3 here is CASSALGGGSYEQYF. In DNA, the CDR3 is TGCGCCAGCAGCGCCTTGGGCGGGGGCTCCTACGAGCAGTACTTC.

This chain links TRBV7-6 with TRBJ2-7; 7 nucleotides align to TRBD1. The length of the CDR3 is 13 residues. The J segment lost 5 bases and the V segment lost 5 bases, leaving 6 bases of the junction unmatched. Germline V CDR1 and CDR2: SGHVS, FNYEAQ. The CDR3 loop reads CASSQPGTDEQYF. Here the CDR3 DNA reads TGTGCCAGCAGCCAGCCCGGGACAGACGAGCAGTACTTC.

This rearrangement joins TRBV19 to TRBJ2-2; TRBD2 agrees at 7 bases. The CDR3 length is 14 residues. Germline CDR1 is LNHDA and CDR2 is SQIVND (reference sequence). Trimming removed 11 bases from V and 0 bases from J; junction bases left unmatched: 6. The CDR3 DNA reads as TGTGCCTCAAAAGGGACTACGAACACCGGGGAGCTGTTTTTT. This sequence encodes CASKGTTNTGELFF.

The chain has TRBV6-1 and TRBJ2-5, with 8 bases lining up with TRBD2. In germline, CDR1 is MNHNS, CDR2 SASEGT. The V and J ends lost 5 bases and 2 bases, in that order; junction bases with no gene match: 7. This CDR3 spans 15 amino acids. CDR3 sequence reads: CASSPRVAGQETQYF. CDR3 in DNA: TGTGCCAGCAGTCCCAGGGTAGCGGGGCAAGAGACCCAGTACTTC.

The CDR3 DNA follows: TGTGCCAGCAGTTTCTGGCAGGGGGCAAGCCACGAGCAGTACTTC. Amino acids: CASSFWQGASHEQYF. This sequence joins TRBV28 and TRBJ2-7, with 8 nucleotides matching TRBD1. J was trimmed by 5 bases and V by 3 bases; bases with no gene match: 9. CDR1 is MDHEN, CDR2 SYDVKM, per germline. The CDR3 totals 15 residues.

This rearrangement joins TRBV4-2 to TRBJ1-2; perhaps TRBD1 as D (6 bases). V was pared by 5 bases and J by 1 base, with 17 bases between. The CDR3 extends over 16 amino acids. Per the germline V gene, CDR1 is LGHNA and CDR2 is YNFKEQ. CDR3 coding DNA: TGTGCCAGCAGCGCCCGCCCCCGGGACATTAACTATGGCTACACCTTC. Translation gives CASSARPRDINYGYTF.

The chain's CDR3 is CASSITGVASTDTQYF. The DNA for the CDR3 is TGTGCCAGTAGTATTACAGGGGTTGCTAGCACAGATACGCAGTATTTT. The chain recombines TRBV19 with TRBJ2-3, with 7 nucleotides matching TRBD1. Per germline, CDR1 LNHDA and CDR2 SQIVND (reference sequence). The V gene end was trimmed by 3 bases and the J gene end by 0 bases; junction bases not matched to a gene: 6. The CDR3 contains 16 residues.

The chain joins TRBV14 to TRBJ1-3; D gene uncertain. Germline lookup yields CDR1 SGHDN and CDR2 FVKESK. V shed 1 base and J shed 0 bases, with 10 bases lying between them. The CDR3 has 16 residues. The CDR3 region has the DNA TGTGCCAGCAGCCAAGTCAGGCGATCCTCTGGAAACACCATATATTTT. This translates into CASSQVRRSSGNTIYF.

This chain uses TRBV6-6 with TRBJ1-2, with 8 bases lining up with TRBD1. V dropped 1 base and J dropped 3; count of bases not matched to a gene: 7. CDR1 MNHNY and CDR2 SVGAGI come from the germline V gene (reference sequence). This CDR3 is 16 amino acids long. CDR3 DNA: TGTGCCAGCAGTTACTTCCCGACAGGGGTTGACTATGGCTACACCTTC. Amino acid sequence: CASSYFPTGVDYGYTF.

The table lists this clone with a count of one. The J gene is TRBJ2-3, the V gene TRBV7-6, with D uncertain. V lost 2 bases and J lost 4, with 4 bases in between. CDR3 length: 12 residues. Germline CDR1 reads SGHVS; CDR2 reads FNYEAQ. The CDR3 region is CASSLIADTQYF. The CDR3 nucleotides read TGTGCCAGCAGCTTAATCGCAGATACGCAGTATTTT.

The V and J genes are TRBV5-6 and TRBJ1-3; D gene uncertain. CDR3 length: 16 amino acids. Per the germline V gene, CDR1 is SGHDT and CDR2 is YYEEEE. V lost 2 bases and J 0 bases, leaving 12 bases between the germline ends. CDR3 loop: CASSFKPLVSGNTIYF. The CDR3 DNA reads as TGTGCCAGCAGCTTTAAGCCGCTCGTCTCTGGAAACACCATATATTTT.

The rearrangement links TRBV18 to TRBJ2-2, with 8 bases that match TRBD1. Germline V CDR1 and CDR2: KGHSH, LQKENI. The CDR3 contains 15 residues. J was trimmed by 4 bases and V by 2 bases; bases with no gene match: 3. This CDR3 reads CASSPRTGFTGELFF. CDR3 in DNA: TGTGCCAGCTCACCAAGGACAGGGTTCACCGGGGAGCTGTTTTTT.

This chain links TRBV7-3 with TRBJ2-2; TRBD1 matches at 10 bases. The CDR3 is made up of 17 amino acids. Trimming took 5 bases from V and 4 from J; bases not matched to a gene: 10. Per the germline V gene, CDR1 is SGHTA and CDR2 is FQGTGA. The CDR3 loop is CASSRRDGTGVTGELFF. CDR3 nucleotide sequence: TGTGCCAGCAGCCGCAGGGACGGGACAGGGGTCACCGGGGAGCTGTTTTTT.

V is TRBV11-1 and J is TRBJ2-4; weak D call: TRBD1 (6 bases). The length of the CDR3 is 16 residues. Trimming stripped 4 bases from V and 6 bases from J, with 19 bases between. Germline assignment: CDR1 SGHAT and CDR2 FQDESV (reference sequence). CDR3 coding DNA: TGTGCCAGCAGCTCATCTTACAGGGTGGTGGGAAACATTCAGTACTTC. Protein sequence: CASSSSYRVVGNIQYF.

This clone was counted once. The chain recombines TRBV10-3 with TRBJ1-3, with TRBD1 identical over 7 bases. From germline, CDR1 is ENHRY and CDR2 SYGVKD. This CDR3 contains 14 residues. Trimming took 11 bases from V and 2 from J; bases not matched to a gene: 9. The DNA for the CDR3 is TGTGCCGCTACTCAGGGGGAGGCTGGAAACACCATATATTTT. Its translation is CAATQGEAGNTIYF.

The chain links TRBV11-2 to TRBJ2-7, with TRBD1 matching over 7 bases. With 6 bases clipped from V and 3 bases from J, the junction kept 5 bases outside the gene matches. The CDR3 runs to 13 residues. The germline V gene encodes CDR1 SGHAT and CDR2 FQNNGV. This CDR3 reads CASRWTGLYEQYF. CDR3 DNA: TGTGCCAGCAGGTGGACAGGACTCTACGAGCAGTACTTC.

This clone was counted between two and nine times. The V and J genes are TRBV27 and TRBJ1-6, with TRBD1 identical over 7 bases. Germline CDR1 and CDR2: MNHEY and SMNVEV (reference sequence). With V trimmed by 6 bases and J by 14 bases, 16 bases remained unmatched. This CDR3 spans 15 amino acids. The CDR3 DNA sequence: TGTGCCAGCAGCACCCAAGGGGGCTGGACAAAGGCCCTCCACTTT. Translation: CASSTQGGWTKALHF.

The chain employs TRBV5-1 and TRBJ2-6; TRBD2 agrees at 10 bases. After removal of 3 bases from V and 1 base from J, the junction contained 4 bases not matched to a gene. CDR3 length equals 17 residues. Germline-derived CDR1 and CDR2 are SGHRS and YFSETQ. As DNA, the CDR3 is TGCGCCAGCAGCTCCCTAGCGGGAGTTTCTGGGGCCAACGTCCTGACTTTC. Protein: CASSSLAGVSGANVLTF.